This entry concerns a single T cell receptor beta chain. The antigen it recognizes is unknown. Base qualities are missing; no much larger clone stands one base away. The CDR3 regions of human TCRbeta chains were subjected to immunosequencing. The authors' pipeline ran thus. Repertoire TCRs were matched against a reference library of SARS-CoV-2-specific TCRs generated with the MIRA antigen-specificity platform. Breadth meant the fraction of unique TCRs that were SARS-CoV-2-associated, whereas depth meant the fraction of total T cells that were SARS-CoV-2-associated. Using the MIRA data, each spike-specific TCR was assigned both to the spike region to which the TCR was reactive and to a CD4 or CD8 class. Log10-transformed breadth and depth values were compared by one-way ANOVA with Sidak's multiple comparisons tests. Drawn from immuneACCESS, this table holds only the in-frame rearrangements with V and J called that TCRdb kept. Clones are partly lost; checked studies trace under half to an unresolved V gene and leave the rest unexplained. V and J calls and clone size are given by that table; D and trimming were obtained from the DNA. Within this sample are about 120,000 clones, with about 92% of them counted one time only. Together, the top ten hold about 5% of the sample.

The time point tag for this specimen amounts to: about 28 days (+/-7) after the second vaccine dose. AZD1222 recipients with second doses at about 4 weeks or about 12 weeks were pooled, because spike-specific TCR depth and breadth did not differ between schedules. Samples from vaccinated people were obtained from the UK trials COV001 and COV002, which included a single-blind randomized controlled phase 2/3 trial of AZD1222 (ChAdOx1 nCoV-19) in healthy adults. Trial participant PBMC samples were collected at day 0 and day 28 after the second dose for TCRbeta chain sequencing. The trim is 5 bases for V and 7 bases for J, with a gap of 17 bases between the germline ends. The CDR3 runs 14 amino acids, cysteine and phenylalanine included. Only the CDR3 portion is preserved as DNA: 42 bases, with reading frame beginning at the first base. CDR1 SEHNR and CDR2 FQNEAQ were looked up in the germline V gene (reference sequence).

This entry belongs to a study of T cell responses to AZD1222 COVID-19 vaccine (dated by TCRdb to the early 2020s). In the study overall: TCR sequencing was performed for roughly 240 trial participants, of whom 200 to 220 were given two doses of AZD1222 and 26 were given two doses of MenACWY control vaccine. Trial participants were enrolled by age into 18-55, 56-69 and 70-plus year subgroups, with approximately 160, 26 and 62 TCR-sequenced participants respectively. General study outcomes and caveats: Conclusions about previously exposed vaccinees are limited, since just 5 or 6 AZD1222 recipients were seropositive for SARS-CoV-2 at baseline. Spike-specific TCR breadth and depth rose significantly after two AZD1222 doses compared with day 0 and with MenACWY recipients. No day 14 peak-response samples were available, so repertoires were characterized only after the peak T cell response. The 56-69-year group was small, and its depth increase did not reach significance, likely because of low power. Nearly half of unique spike-specific TCRs reportedly recognized epitopes outside regions mutated in the B.1.351 and B.1.1.7 variants. The vaccine-associated CD4 TCRs covered the entire spike protein, and the dominant responses fell in regions 160-218 and 743-854. Participants were mostly white British and included more females than males, and it was suggested by the authors that clonal diversity may have been underestimated.

The V gene is TRBV7-9 and the J gene is TRBJ1-2; too little of a D gene remains to name it. The sample was peripheral blood, taken 28 days after the second AZD1222 dose. The TCR comes from an adult who received the AZD1222 COVID-19 vaccine. This receptor carries the CDR3 CASSKIVLAGGYTF. The DNA is TGTGCCAGCAGCAAAATAGTTTTGGCGGGTGGCTACACCTTC.